This T cell receptor beta chain stems from a study of cytomegalovirus exposure and HLA in healthy donors. Looked up from germline, CDR1 is LNHDA and CDR2 is SQIVND (reference sequence). The junction had 8 bases not matched to a gene; V was cut back by 5 bases and J by 5 bases. CDR3 size: 16 residues. Vbeta (60) and Jbeta (13) primers were used in the PCR. TCRdb keeps only in-frame clones here, not all; method: immunoSEQ multiplex PCR. The sample yields approximately 180,000 clones, approximately 86% seen once. Study-wide findings and caveats: The authors later found HLA-associated TCR beta chains more clonally expanded than equally common others.

For this clone: Its antigen is not known.

Sequences were obtained from PBMCs. This clonotype was sampled from a woman under 30 in good health and CMV-seronegative. The V gene is TRBV19, the J gene TRBJ2-3; 12 nucleotides agree with TRBD2. The DNA of the CDR3 is TGTGCCAGTAGTGATTCTAGCGGGGGGGCCCGAGATACGCAGTATTTT. The encoded protein is CASSDSSGGARDTQYF.